This T cell receptor (beta chain) was recovered during a study of identical twins. Findings and limits, study-wide: The abundant beta clonotypes from cord blood had fewer insertions, and memory repertoires had none of this. Partial confounding of zero-insertion analyses by invariant MAIT and iNKT cells was possible. Alpha sequences out of frame and shared by twins had excess low generation probability.

The CDR3 runs 18 residues. Germline trimming cut 4 bases from V and 0 bases from J; bases unmatched to any gene: 12. CDR1 and CDR2 (germline): LGHDT, YNNKEL (reference sequence). Template switching (which added a universal primer site) was used, and cDNA carried unique molecular identifiers. TCRdb re-derived calls from the 5' RACE reads in MiXCR, one entry per CDR3 protein. The sample records about 250,000 distinct CDR3 sequences, over 13% being singletons. For this clonotype: Its antigen is not identified.

The sample comprised memory (CD45RO+) T cells sorted from blood. The sequence derives from a woman between 18 and 30 years old in good health. The chain carries TRBV3-1 and TRBJ1-5, with TRBD1 matching over 7 bases. CDR3 loop: CASSRKHRDRTSNQPQHF. Written as DNA, the CDR3 is TGTGCCAGCAGCCGCAAACACCGGGACAGAACTAGCAATCAGCCCCAGCATTTT.